This is a list of T cell receptor beta chains from one sample in a study of shared clonotypes between healthy human individuals. Data came from immunoSEQ multiplex PCR; TCRdb stores just in-frame clones and leaves some out. Here the sample spans 600,000 to 700,000 clones, around 78% being singletons. The material sequenced was memory CD4+ T cells sorted from blood. Every receptor here comes from a woman aged 25 to 39 in good health. Both conserved end residues are trimmed from each CDR3. The order of the fields is V gene, J gene, CDR3 protein.

>TRBV28|TRBJ2-5
ASRHRDETKETQY
>TRBV27|TRBJ2-2
ASSPQGIGELF
>TRBV7-2|TRBJ1-5
ASSRDRVTSPQH
>TRBV5-5|TRBJ1-2
ASSWAPRGERGYT
>TRBV6-1|TRBJ2-7
ASKIHQSGSYEQY
>TRBV1|TRBJ2-3
TRASSTDTQY
>TRBV28|TRBJ1-3
ASSLVGEGTPGNTIY
>TRBV7-9|TRBJ1-2
ASSPPVTGGYT
>TRBV6-5|TRBJ2-2
ASSIAGSSGELF
>TRBV28|TRBJ1-2
ASSHSYGYT
>TRBV10-3|TRBJ1-1
AISESYGAF
>TRBV19|TRBJ2-7
ASSIEANEQY
>TRBV16|TRBJ2-7
ASSPSRASYEQY
>TRBV28|TRBJ2-1
ASSLLTSDPF
>TRBV14|TRBJ2-2
ASSHRQKNTGELF
>TRBV4-1|TRBJ2-3
ASSHQGSPDTQY
>TRBV10-3|TRBJ2-6
AISEDSGANVLT
>TRBV28|TRBJ2-1
ASSSAGARANEQF
>TRBV9|TRBJ2-5
ASSVAGGSQETQY
>TRBV28|TRBJ1-2
ASSRIRGLDYGYT
>TRBV7-9|TRBJ2-1
ASSPRTSGNNEQF
>TRBV28|TRBJ1-4
ASSPSGVGRTGGATNEKLF
>TRBV18|TRBJ2-5
ASSPLGQGRGETQY
>TRBV29-1|TRBJ2-7
SAQHGQGPYEQY
>TRBV5-4|TRBJ2-3
ASSFPLDTQY
>TRBV28|TRBJ2-1
ASSPWGSGSWNEQF
>TRBV7-7|TRBJ2-2
ASSPRPPSNTGELF
>TRBV15|TRBJ2-7
ATSREASGSLTYEQY
>TRBV10-2|TRBJ2-2
ASSGPSRTGELF
>TRBV27|TRBJ1-4
ASSGDRVNEKLF
>TRBV28|TRBJ1-4
ASRTPAEKLF
>TRBV2|TRBJ2-7
ASSVSTGGMKQY
>TRBV4-2|TRBJ2-1
ASSQVSGPNEQF
>TRBV9|TRBJ2-1
ASSPRLAAYNEQF
>TRBV10-1|TRBJ1-1
ASSESSGVSAF
>TRBV5-6|TRBJ2-5
ASSLVSGLGETQY
>TRBV11-1|TRBJ2-5
ASSFDGSETQY
>TRBV5-3|TRBJ1-4
ARNPCENNVSTNEKLF
>TRBV28|TRBJ2-7
ASFPTSGSRREQY
>TRBV28|TRBJ2-3
ASSKEPVTGTRASDTQY
>TRBV19|TRBJ1-3
ASTLRAVSSGNTIY
>TRBV19|TRBJ1-4
ASNSLGVGNEKLF
>TRBV18|TRBJ2-5
ASSSTGQGETQY
>TRBV10-3|TRBJ2-1
AISVLPNEQF
>TRBV25-1|TRBJ2-7
ASSDPLDRSSYEQY
>TRBV20-1|TRBJ2-7
SATPYLEQY
>TRBV10-3|TRBJ2-7
AISAGGRSGEQY
>TRBV28|TRBJ1-4
ASRPGFANEKLF
>TRBV5-3|TRBJ2-2
ARSPRYAGELF
>TRBV11-2|TRBJ1-1
ASSQIRQGAMRAF
>TRBV28|TRBJ1-2
ASSVGSGYT
>TRBV30|TRBJ2-5
ACRQYQETQY
>TRBV5-1|TRBJ2-2
ASSLGEHGELF
>TRBV28|TRBJ1-2
ASITPGAAGYT
>TRBV7-6|TRBJ2-3
ASSPSPAGGVTDTQY
>TRBV7-3|TRBJ2-1
ASSLMGGLQNEQF
>TRBV4-1|TRBJ1-5
ASSQGRGKGVQPQH